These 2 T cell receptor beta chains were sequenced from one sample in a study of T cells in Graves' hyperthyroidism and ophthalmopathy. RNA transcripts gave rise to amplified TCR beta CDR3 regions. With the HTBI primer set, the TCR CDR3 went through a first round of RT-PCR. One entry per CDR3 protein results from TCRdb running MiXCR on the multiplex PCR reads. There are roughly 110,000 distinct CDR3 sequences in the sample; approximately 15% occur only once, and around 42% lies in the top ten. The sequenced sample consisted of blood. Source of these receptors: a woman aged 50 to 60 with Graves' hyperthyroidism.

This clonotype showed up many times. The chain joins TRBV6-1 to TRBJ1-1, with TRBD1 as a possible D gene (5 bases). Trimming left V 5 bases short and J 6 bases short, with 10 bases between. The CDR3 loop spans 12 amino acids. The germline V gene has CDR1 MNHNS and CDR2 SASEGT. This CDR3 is CASSPRVAEAFF. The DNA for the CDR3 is TGTGCCAGCAGTCCCAGGGTTGCTGAAGCTTTCTTT.

As DNA, the CDR3 is TGTGCCAGTAGTAACGGGGTATCCTATGGCTACACCTTC. This translates into CASSNGVSYGYTF. The rearrangement joins TRBV19 to TRBJ1-2; D is uncertain. V lost 4 bases and J lost 4, with 10 bases in between. Germline V gene data show CDR1 as LNHDA and CDR2 as SQIVND (reference sequence). The CDR3 is 13 amino acids.